The next 28 T cell receptor beta chains were all read from a single sample in a study of blood T cell repertoires in COVID-19 (dated by TCRdb to the early 2020s). Receptor amplification or capture employed the immunoSEQ multiplex PCR assay. As stored in TCRdb, this immuneACCESS dataset retains in-frame rearrangements with V and J assigned. A fraction of the clones does not appear; measured against another copy, unresolved V genes explain less than half of the discrepancy, and the remainder lacks a known reason. In this sample the table shows some 110,000 clones, more than 60% of which occur a single time. The top ten clones comprise 2.5% of the sample. Sequencing was carried out using peripheral blood. The receptors were gathered from a middle-aged man with acute or convalescent COVID-19.

The chain is built from TRBV19 and TRBJ2-5; 7 nucleotides agree with TRBD2. The CDR3 sequence is 16 residues long. Germline assignment: CDR1 LNHDA and CDR2 SQIVND (reference sequence). V trimming: 3 bases; J trimming: 3 bases; junction bases outside the gene matches: 10. The CDR3 nucleotides read TGTGCCAGTAGTATGAATAATTTGGCGGGGGAAGAGACCCAGTACTTC. It specifies CASSMNNLAGEETQYF.

The V call is TRBV2, the J call TRBJ2-5; 12 bases align to TRBD1. The CDR3 covers 13 residues. After removal of 6 bases from V and 5 bases from J, the junction contained 1 base not matched to a gene. Germline CDR1 and CDR2: SNHLY and FYNNEI. The CDR3 DNA sequence: TGTGCCAGCAGGGGGACAGGGGGCGAGACCCAGTACTTC. It translates to CASRGTGGETQYF.

This clone has a single count. This chain links TRBV2 with TRBJ2-1; 7 bases fit TRBD2. In germline, CDR1 is SNHLY, CDR2 FYNNEI. The CDR3 covers 17 residues. With 1 base clipped from V and 0 bases from J, the junction kept 6 bases outside the gene matches. CDR3 bases: TGTGCCAGCAGTGAAGGATTCACTAGCGACTCCTACAATGAGCAGTTCTTC. As protein: CASSEGFTSDSYNEQFF.

CDR3 DNA: TGTGCCAGTAGTCCCCGGACAGGGAACACTGAAGCTTTCTTT. Residues: CASSPRTGNTEAFF. This rearrangement joins TRBV19 to TRBJ1-1; 7 bases match TRBD1. J was trimmed by 1 base and V by 5 bases; bases with no gene match: 4. This CDR3 contains 14 residues. From germline, CDR1 is LNHDA and CDR2 SQIVND (reference sequence).

This rearrangement joins TRBV5-1 to TRBJ1-5; no clear D gene. CDR3 length equals 14 residues. Trimming removed 4 bases at V and 7 bases at J, with 15 bases between. Germline V gene sequence: CDR1 SGHRS, CDR2 YFSETQ. The CDR3: CASSPDQGGQPQHF. CDR3 sequence (DNA): TGCGCCAGCAGCCCAGACCAAGGAGGGCAGCCCCAGCATTTT.

The rearrangement links TRBV5-4 to TRBJ2-4; tentative D call: TRBD2 (5 bases). CDR3 size: 14 residues. Germline V lookup: CDR1 SGHNT, CDR2 YYREEE (reference sequence). V was trimmed by 0 bases and J by 5 bases, leaving 9 bases between them. The CDR3 DNA reads as TGTGCCAGCAGCTTGGCTCCGAGGGAAAACATTCAGTACTTC. This encodes CASSLAPRENIQYF.

The J gene is TRBJ2-5, the V gene TRBV10-3; no definite D call. The CDR3 contains 12 residues. Trimming left V 0 bases short and J 5 bases short, with 4 bases between. CDR1 ENHRY and CDR2 SYGVKD come from the germline V gene. The CDR3 DNA follows: TGTGCCATCAGTGAGTCGAGCGAGACCCAGTACTTC. Its protein is CAISESSETQYF.

The CDR3 protein is CASSRGQNDGYTF. In DNA form, the CDR3 reads TGTGCCAGCAGTCGTGGACAGAATGATGGCTACACCTTC. The rearrangement links TRBV3-1 (or the pseudogene TRBV3-2) to TRBJ1-2, with D tentatively TRBD1 (6 bases). CDR1 and CDR2 from the germline V gene are LGHDT and YNNKEL (reference sequence). The CDR3 covers 13 residues. Trimming took 6 bases from V and 6 from J, leaving 14 bases between them.

The V call is TRBV18, the J call TRBJ1-2; D gene unclear. The CDR3 has 13 residues. Trimming cost V 6 bases and J 6 bases, with 14 bases left between them. Germline V gives CDR1 KGHSH, CDR2 LQKENI. The DNA of the CDR3 is TGTGCCAGCTCCCGGATGAGAGAGGATGGCTACACCTTC. Translation gives CASSRMREDGYTF.

The chain carries TRBV19 and TRBJ1-1; 9 bases fit TRBD1. CDR1 and CDR2 from the germline V gene are LNHDA and SQIVND (reference sequence). V was clipped by 0 bases and J by 1 base; unmatched bases: 3. This CDR3 has 16 residues. CDR3 amino acids: CASSIEQGASNTEAFF. As DNA, the CDR3 is TGTGCCAGTAGTATAGAACAGGGGGCGTCGAACACTGAAGCTTTCTTT.

V usage is TRBV28 and J usage is TRBJ2-2; 12 bases are a match to TRBD2. There are 15 residues in the CDR3. Germline lookup yields CDR1 MDHEN and CDR2 SYDVKM. V dropped 7 bases and J dropped 7; count of bases not matched to a gene: 7. The CDR3 coding sequence is TGTGCCAGCACAAGTAGACTAGCGGGAGACGGGGAGCTGTTTTTT. Its translation: CASTSRLAGDGELFF.

This chain connects TRBV14 to TRBJ2-5, with a possible D match to TRBD1 (6 bases). Germline V CDR1 and CDR2: SGHDN, FVKESK. The CDR3 runs to 16 residues. Trimming shortened V by 1 base and J by 0 bases, and 12 bases separated the two germline ends. The CDR3 DNA reads as TGTGCCAGCAGCCAAGGGAATACAGGGTACCAAGAGACCCAGTACTTC. Translated, it gives CASSQGNTGYQETQYF.

The chain links TRBV19 to TRBJ1-2, with D tentatively TRBD1 (5 bases). The ends were cut back, 4 bases at V and 9 bases at J, with 9 bases in the middle. Germline V gives CDR1 LNHDA, CDR2 SQIVND (reference sequence). This CDR3 region has 11 residues. The CDR3: CASSSRASYTF. The CDR3 DNA reads as TGTGCCAGTAGTAGCAGGGCTAGCTACACCTTC. The full variable domain, completed using reference TRBV19 and TRBJ1-2, is DGGITQSPKYLFRKEGQNVTLSCEQNLNHDAMYWYRQDPGQGLRLIYYSQIVNDFQKGDIAEGYSVSREKKESFPLTVTSAQKNPTAFYLCASSSRASYTFGSGTRLTVV.

CDR3 DNA sequence: TGTGCCAGTAGTAGCTTCGGTAGCGGGAGCACAGATACGCAGTATTTT. Protein sequence: CASSSFGSGSTDTQYF. The chain employs TRBV19 and TRBJ2-3; 7 nucleotides agree with TRBD2. The J segment lost 0 bases and the V segment lost 4 bases, leaving 7 bases of the junction unmatched. This CDR3 comprises 16 residues. The germline CDR1 and CDR2 sequences are LNHDA and SQIVND (reference sequence).

The chain has TRBV7-9 and TRBJ2-5; maybe TRBD1 (5 bases). V lost 5 bases and J 5 bases, leaving 15 bases between the germline ends. The CDR3 contains 14 residues. The germline CDR1 and CDR2 sequences are SEHNR and FQNEAQ (reference sequence). This CDR3 reads CASSIRPWGETQYF. CDR3 bases: TGTGCCAGCAGCATTCGGCCCTGGGGCGAGACCCAGTACTTC.

Points on this clone: The same CDR3 can be traced to other DNA sequences in this sample. The chain couples TRBV19 to TRBJ2-5, with 7 bases identical to TRBD1. This CDR3 spans 14 amino acids. Germline V lookup: CDR1 LNHDA, CDR2 SQIVND (reference sequence). V gave up 1 base and J gave up 1 base; unmatched junction bases: 0. In nucleotides, the CDR3 is TGTGCCAGTAGTATAGGGACAGGCCAAGAGACCCAGTACTTC. Translating it yields CASSIGTGQETQYF.

Judged by abundance, this clone is medium-sized. V and J are TRBV7-8 and TRBJ2-7; possibly TRBD2 for D (5 bases). CDR1 and CDR2 (germline): SGHVS, FQNEAQ. V lost 1 base to trimming and J lost 0 bases, with 13 bases between them. This CDR3 comprises 16 residues. CDR3 protein: CASSLVATTPSYEQYF. The CDR3 DNA is TGTGCCAGCAGCTTAGTGGCGACTACTCCCTCCTACGAGCAGTACTTC.

The chain employs TRBV28 and TRBJ2-5; TRBD2 agrees at 14 bases. Germline CDR1 is MDHEN and CDR2 is SYDVKM. This CDR3 is built from 18 residues. V lost 5 bases and J lost 3; bases outside the gene matches: 11. The CDR3 sequence is CASSLRLAGGPSEETQYF. The DNA for the CDR3 is TGTGCCAGCAGTCTCCGACTAGCGGGAGGGCCCTCGGAAGAGACCCAGTACTTC.

The chain carries TRBV11-2 and TRBJ1-5; D gene ambiguous. CDR3 length: 13 residues. CDR1 is SGHAT and CDR2 is FQNNGV in the germline V gene. Trimming cost V 2 bases and J 5 bases, with 7 bases left between them. CDR3 bases: TGTGCCAGCAGCTTAATAGAGGATCAGCCCCAGCATTTT. Its protein product is CASSLIEDQPQHF.

This clone was counted only a few times. The chain employs TRBV19 and TRBJ1-2, with 10 bases that match TRBD1. The ends lost 6 bases at V and 10 bases at J; junction bases unmatched: 11. The CDR3 covers 14 residues. Germline V CDR1 and CDR2: LNHDA, SQIVND (reference sequence). DNA of the CDR3: TGTGCCAGTAGGGAAACCGGGACAGGGGACAACTACACCTTC. As protein: CASRETGTGDNYTF.

The CDR3 coding sequence is TGTGCCAGCAATCCGGGACACGCGAACACCGGGGAGCTGTTTTTT. Protein: CASNPGHANTGELFF. The rearrangement links TRBV9 to TRBJ2-2; TRBD1 might be the D (6 bases). The CDR3 runs to 15 residues. CDR1 and CDR2 from the germline V gene are SGDLS and YYNGEE. V was clipped by 6 bases and J by 0 bases, with 12 bases between them.

The chain links TRBV5-6 to TRBJ1-2; 7 bases fit TRBD1. Losses at the gene ends were 0 bases for V and 8 bases for J; bases not matched to a gene: 7. The V gene's germline CDR1 is SGHDT and CDR2 YYEEEE. The CDR3 length is 14 residues. This CDR3 is CASSLVGQPVGYTF. The CDR3 nucleotides are TGTGCCAGCAGCTTGGTGGGACAGCCCGTGGGCTACACCTTC. Looking up the rest from reference TRBV5-6 and TRBJ1-2 gives the full variable domain: DAGVTQSPTHLIKTRGQQVTLRCSPKSGHDTVSWYQQALGQGPQFIFQYYEEEERQRGNFPDRFSGHQFPNYSSELNVNALLLGDSALYLCASSLVGQPVGYTFGSGTRLTVV.

CDR3 bases: TGTGCCAGCCCCTTAGTATCGGAAAGGGACTCCAGTAATAATTCACCCCTCCACTTT. Translation gives CASPLVSERDSSNNSPLHF. V is TRBV4-2 and J is TRBJ1-6; TRBD1 is a possible D gene (5 bases). The length of the CDR3 is 19 residues. Germline CDR1 LGHNA, CDR2 YNFKEQ. V lost 8 bases and J 5 bases, leaving 28 bases between the germline ends.

The genes are TRBV9 and TRBJ2-5; 10 positions agree with TRBD2. Germline-derived CDR1 and CDR2 are SGDLS and YYNGEE. The J segment lost 2 bases and the V segment lost 8 bases, leaving 3 bases of the junction unmatched. The CDR3 extends over 13 amino acids. The CDR3 region is CASGTSEQETQYF. In DNA, the CDR3 is TGTGCCAGTGGGACTAGCGAGCAAGAGACCCAGTACTTC.

The chain joins TRBV15 to TRBJ2-7; D possibly corresponds to TRBD1 (6 bases). Germline V gene sequence: CDR1 LNHNV, CDR2 YYDKDF (reference sequence). Trimming took off 2 bases at V and 5 bases at J, with 13 bases between the two ends. The CDR3 loop spans 14 amino acids. CDR3 residues: CATSRLWTDHEQYF. DNA for the CDR3: TGTGCCACCAGCAGATTATGGACAGACCACGAGCAGTACTTC.

This clone appeared a single time. The rearrangement joins TRBV11-3 to TRBJ2-5; 7 bases agree with TRBD1. This CDR3 comprises 12 residues. CDR1 is SGHNT and CDR2 is YENEEA in the germline V gene. Trimming cost V 5 bases and J 6 bases; bases outside gene matches: 3. The CDR3 DNA is TGTGCCAGCAGCAGGGACAGTAAGACCCAGTACTTC. Translated: CASSRDSKTQYF.

The V and J genes are TRBV10-3 and TRBJ1-1; D may be TRBD1 (6 bases). The length of the CDR3 is 13 residues. Trimming left V 3 bases short and J 7 bases short, with 12 bases between. Germline V gene lookup returns CDR1 ENHRY and CDR2 SYGVKD. CDR3 residues: CAISEAGGHEAFF. For the CDR3, the DNA is TGTGCCATCAGTGAAGCGGGGGGCCATGAAGCTTTCTTT.

The rearrangement links TRBV2 to TRBJ2-2; perhaps TRBD2 as D (6 bases). Trimming removed 1 base at V and 2 bases at J, with 8 bases between. Germline V lookup: CDR1 SNHLY, CDR2 FYNNEI. CDR3 length: 15 residues. CDR3: CASSEDGGNTGELFF. In DNA, the CDR3 is TGTGCCAGCAGTGAAGACGGGGGTAACACCGGGGAGCTGTTTTTT.